This is a list of T cell receptor beta chains from one sample in a study of T cells expressing NK-cell markers. TCRdb re-called the 5' RACE reads and shows each CDR3 protein once, DNA omitted. Its table lists about 390,000 distinct CDR3 sequences. The sequenced sample consisted of blood T cells: a sorted CD56 or NKG2C T cell subset, CD4+ or CD8+ T cells, or bulk PBMC T cells (not recorded which). The receptor source for this set is a woman in her forties or fifties in good health. The CDR3 runs from the conserved cysteine through the conserved F or W.

J gene	V gene	CDR3 length	CDR3 protein
TRBJ2-1	TRBV9	13	CASGTAAYNEQFF
TRBJ1-1	TRBV20-1	13	CSARDSKWTEAFF
TRBJ2-5	TRBV5-1	15	CASSLVEGAGETQYF
TRBJ2-2	TRBV15	16	CATEAERQMNTGELFF
TRBJ1-6	TRBV27	15	CASSSPGQEHSPLHF
TRBJ2-1	TRBV2	11	CASVAYNEQFF
TRBJ2-1	TRBV29-1	12	CSVVSPSGSEFF
TRBJ2-3	TRBV29-1	13	CSVGLSGTDTQYF
TRBJ2-1	TRBV12-3/TRBV12-4	14	CASSFRQPYNEQFF
TRBJ1-2	TRBV11-2	18	CASSSLKQGVTGNYGYTF
TRBJ2-1	TRBV24-1	16	CATSREGNSGYNEQFF
TRBJ1-1	TRBV12-3/TRBV12-4	13	CASSHEGHTEAFF
TRBJ2-2	TRBV12-3/TRBV12-4	15	CASSYISGNTGELFF
TRBJ1-5	TRBV7-6	15	CASSPDRGLNQPQHF
TRBJ2-1	TRBV7-9	13	CASSLAHRDPQFF
TRBJ2-2	TRBV24-1	17	CATSDFRSGANTGELFF
TRBJ2-6	TRBV6-5	16	CASSIGPPGGANVLTF
TRBJ2-5	TRBV20-1	11	CSARENDAQYF
TRBJ2-7	TRBV27	17	CASRITGVSSLSYEQYF
TRBJ1-4	TRBV25-1	17	CASSEPRTGVLKEKLFF
TRBJ2-1	TRBV7-9	16	CASSLAGPSGYNEQFF
TRBJ2-6	TRBV24-1	16	CATSDGGFSGANVLTF
TRBJ1-1	TRBV7-9	15	CASSSGENMNTEAFF
TRBJ1-1	TRBV5-1	16	CASSLAGGRGDTEAFF
TRBJ2-3	TRBV4-1	14	CASSTNILTDTQYF
TRBJ2-7	TRBV7-8	14	CASSLGQETYEQYF
TRBJ1-4	TRBV11-3	14	CASRPGTGEEKLFF
TRBJ1-5	TRBV6-5	13	CASSDRGVQPQHF
TRBJ2-1	TRBV6-5	12	CASSSMGNEQFF
TRBJ2-1	TRBV7-6	19	CASSLGGTLAGESYNEQFF
TRBJ2-7	TRBV30	12	CAWSYGGSEQYF
TRBJ1-4	TRBV29-1	14	CSVASGTGNEKLFF
TRBJ1-1	TRBV10-3	12	CATTRGNTEAFF
TRBJ2-6	TRBV5-5	17	CASSPRGAPGGANVLTF